These 8 T cell receptor beta chains came from one sample sequenced in a study of T cells in localized non-small cell lung cancer. This table comes from immunoSEQ multiplex PCR, and its TCRdb copy is limited to in-frame clones, with some not included. This sample yields around 33,000 clones, of which around nine tenths are seen a single time; less than 9% belongs to the top ten. The sample in question was peripheral blood, obtained before any cancer treatment. Source of these receptors: a woman aged 35-70 years with stage I lung adenocarcinoma.

This clone was counted a single time. At one end the junction does not follow the germline gene, possibly because of a read error. This sequence joins TRBV7-7 and TRBJ2-1; D unclear. The germline V gene has CDR1 SSHAT and CDR2 FNYEAQ (reference sequence). The CDR3 is 14 amino acids. In DNA form, the CDR3 reads TGTGCTAGCAGCTTATTCGTGGGTTACAATGAGCAGTTCTTC. As protein: CASSLFVGYNEQFF.

The V call is TRBV11-3, the J call TRBJ1-1; weak D call: TRBD1 (6 bases). Trimming removed 5 bases from V and 3 bases from J, with 25 bases in between. The V gene's germline CDR1 is SGHNT and CDR2 YENEEA. The CDR3 runs to 18 residues. The CDR3 bases are TGTGCCAGCAGCGCAGTAGGCTACGACGGAGCAGGGGACACTGAAGCTTTCTTT. Residues: CASSAVGYDGAGDTEAFF.

The chain couples TRBV5-6 to TRBJ2-3; D is undetermined. Germline V gene lookup returns CDR1 SGHDT and CDR2 YYEEEE. V lost 6 bases and J lost 1, with 9 bases in between. This CDR3 is built from 13 residues. CDR3 loop: CASKGLRTDTQYF. CDR3 nucleotide sequence: TGTGCCAGCAAAGGTCTCCGCACAGATACGCAGTATTTT.

The chain joins TRBV28 to TRBJ2-3; TRBD1 aligns across 9 bases. J gave up 2 bases and V 4 bases, and 4 bases lay outside the gene matches. Germline V gives CDR1 MDHEN, CDR2 SYDVKM. The CDR3 covers 15 residues. In DNA form, the CDR3 reads TGTGCCAGCAGTTGGGGGACAGGGAACACAGATACGCAGTATTTT. Amino acid sequence: CASSWGTGNTDTQYF.

V gene TRBV6-1 combines with J gene TRBJ2-7; 7 nucleotides agree with TRBD2. Germline CDR1 is MNHNS and CDR2 is SASEGT. The CDR3 has 16 amino acids. The ends lost 3 bases at V and 0 bases at J; junction bases unmatched: 8. The CDR3 coding sequence is TGTGCCAGCAGTGATGCCCCGGGGGGAGCCTCCTACGAGCAGTACTTC. It encodes CASSDAPGGASYEQYF.

The chain joins TRBV2 to TRBJ2-1, with 8 bases fitting TRBD1. There are 13 residues in the CDR3. The ends lost 8 bases at V and 3 bases at J; junction bases unmatched: 3. The V gene's germline CDR1 is SNHLY and CDR2 FYNNEI. The CDR3 DNA reads as TGTGCCAGCGGTGGACAGGGCTACAATGAGCAGTTCTTC. Amino acids: CASGGQGYNEQFF.

The chain recombines TRBV7-9 with TRBJ2-2, with 7 bases identical to TRBD1. CDR3 size: 15 residues. Germline CDR1 is SEHNR and CDR2 is FQNEAQ (reference sequence). The J segment lost 2 bases and the V segment lost 3 bases, leaving 3 bases of the junction unmatched. The CDR3 loop is CASSFRDSNTGELFF. The CDR3 DNA reads as TGTGCCAGCAGCTTCCGGGACAGTAACACCGGGGAGCTGTTTTTT.

The V call is TRBV28, the J call TRBJ1-6; TRBD1 aligns across 7 bases. This CDR3 spans 16 amino acids. CDR1 and CDR2 from the germline V gene are MDHEN and SYDVKM. J gave up 7 bases and V 8 bases, and 14 bases lay outside the gene matches. CDR3 sequence reads: CASLSSTGKVNSPLHF. In DNA, the CDR3 is TGTGCCAGCCTGTCTTCGACAGGGAAAGTGAATTCACCCCTCCACTTT.